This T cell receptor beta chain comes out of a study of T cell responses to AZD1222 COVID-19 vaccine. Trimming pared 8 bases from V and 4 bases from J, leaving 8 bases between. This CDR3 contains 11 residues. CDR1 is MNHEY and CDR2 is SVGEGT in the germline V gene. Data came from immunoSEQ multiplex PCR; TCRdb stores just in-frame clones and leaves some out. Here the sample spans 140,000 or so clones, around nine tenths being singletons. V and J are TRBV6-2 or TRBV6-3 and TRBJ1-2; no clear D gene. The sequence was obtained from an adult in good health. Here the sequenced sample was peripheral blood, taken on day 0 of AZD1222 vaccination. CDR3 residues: CASGWGYGYTF. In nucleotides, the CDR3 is TGTGCCAGCGGTTGGGGCTATGGCTACACCTTC.